Listed here are 2 T cell receptor beta chains from one sample, sequenced in a study of metastatic and nonmetastatic thyroid tumors. Through MiXCR, TCRdb re-clonotyped the PCR reads. The table includes thousands of clones, roughly a third detected once. Thyroid surgery took place with no prior treatment in any patient. The specimen was adjacent normal tissue. These receptors were taken from a female donor with papillary thyroid cancer or a benign thyroid nodule (not recorded which). Some clones in this sample may be carry-over from other donors' samples.

V usage is TRBV12-3 or TRBV12-4 and J usage is TRBJ1-1, with 8 bases that match TRBD1. Trimming removed 5 bases from V and 0 bases from J; junction bases left unmatched: 5. This CDR3 comprises 15 residues. The DNA of the CDR3 is TGTGCCAGCAGTCCGACAGGGGCACTGAACACTGAAGCTTTCTTT. It codes for CASSPTGALNTEAFF.

This clone counts as large. The V call is TRBV9, the J call TRBJ2-2; D is undetermined. Germline loops: CDR1 SGDLS, CDR2 YYNGEE. CDR3 length: 17 residues. V lost 7 bases and J lost 5, with 24 bases in between. The CDR3 DNA sequence: TGTGCCAGCCACCCCACCACCCAGCAGAGAAGGACCGGGGAGCTGTTTTTT. Its protein product is CASHPTTQQRRTGELFF.